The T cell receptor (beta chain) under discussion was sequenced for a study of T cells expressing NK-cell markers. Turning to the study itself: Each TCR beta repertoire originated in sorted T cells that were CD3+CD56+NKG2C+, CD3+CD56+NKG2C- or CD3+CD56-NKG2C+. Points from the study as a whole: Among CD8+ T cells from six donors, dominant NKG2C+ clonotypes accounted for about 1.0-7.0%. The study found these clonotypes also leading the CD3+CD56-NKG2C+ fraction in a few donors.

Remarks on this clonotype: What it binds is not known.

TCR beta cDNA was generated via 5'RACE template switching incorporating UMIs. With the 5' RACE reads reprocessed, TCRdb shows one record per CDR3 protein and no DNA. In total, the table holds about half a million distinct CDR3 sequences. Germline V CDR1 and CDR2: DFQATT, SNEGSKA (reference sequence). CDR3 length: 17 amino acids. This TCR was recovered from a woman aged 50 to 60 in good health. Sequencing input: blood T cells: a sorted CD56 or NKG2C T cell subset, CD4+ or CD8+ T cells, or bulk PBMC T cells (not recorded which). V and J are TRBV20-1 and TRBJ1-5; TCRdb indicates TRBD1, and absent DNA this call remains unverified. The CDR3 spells CSARDWRTGDSNQPQHF.